The 5 T cell receptor beta chains below were found in one sample sequenced in a study of molecular identifiers for immune sequencing clone quantification. TCRdb re-derived calls from the PCR reads in MiXCR, one entry per CDR3 protein. The data contain 100,000 or so distinct CDR3 sequences, roughly 34% of them singletons. Sample: naive CD8+ T cells from blood, with Jurkat cell RNA spiked in. Documented subset: FACS-sorted CD8+CD4-CCR7+CD45RA+ naive T cells. The receptor set was obtained from a human donor in good health. Some libraries in this study had Jurkat cell RNA spiked in.

Remarks on this clonotype: Since a much larger clone is just one base distant, this may be a read error. The genes are TRBV20-1 and TRBJ2-3; D gene ambiguous. Germline V gene data show CDR1 as DFQATT and CDR2 as SNEGSKA (reference sequence). CDR3 size: 8 residues. V lost 8 bases to trimming and J lost 8 bases, with 5 bases between them. The CDR3 protein is CSQTTQYF. The CDR3 DNA reads as TGCAGTCAAACTACGCAGTATTTT.

The table lists this clonotype with a few counts. The chain joins TRBV7-8 to TRBJ2-3, with 11 bases aligning to TRBD2. Germline loops: CDR1 SGHVS, CDR2 FQNEAQ. V was pared by 1 base and J by 14 bases, with 17 bases of the junction left unmatched. The CDR3 loop spans 17 amino acids. CDR3 amino acids: CASSLELAGTSGIGRYF. CDR3 nucleotides: TGTGCCAGCAGCTTAGAGTTGGCCGGGACTAGCGGTATAGGGAGGTATTTT.

This clonotype was observed at least ten times. V gene TRBV5-1 combines with J gene TRBJ1-5; possibly TRBD1 for D (6 bases). V gave up 0 bases and J gave up 5 bases, with 21 bases separating them. CDR3 size: 18 residues. CDR1 is SGHRS and CDR2 is YFSETQ in the germline V gene. For the CDR3, the DNA is TGCGCCAGCAGCTTGGCCCCAGCCGTAACAGGGATCGATCAGCCCCAGCATTTT. The encoded protein is CASSLAPAVTGIDQPQHF.

The chain joins TRBV11-2 to TRBJ2-7; D uncertain. This CDR3 has 15 residues. The V gene's germline CDR1 is SGHAT and CDR2 FQNNGV. Trimming removed 1 base at V and 0 bases at J, with 10 bases between. The CDR3: CASSLGNTVSYEQYF. The CDR3 DNA follows: TGTGCCAGCAGCTTAGGAAACACAGTCTCCTACGAGCAGTACTTC.

The chain recombines TRBV28 with TRBJ2-7, with D possibly TRBD2 on 6 matching bases. In germline, CDR1 is MDHEN, CDR2 SYDVKM. This CDR3 comprises 12 residues. Trimming shortened V by 8 bases and J by 6 bases, and 14 bases separated the two germline ends. CDR3 sequence: CASQVGGAEQYF. Written as DNA, the CDR3 is TGTGCCAGCCAAGTCGGGGGAGCCGAGCAGTACTTC.